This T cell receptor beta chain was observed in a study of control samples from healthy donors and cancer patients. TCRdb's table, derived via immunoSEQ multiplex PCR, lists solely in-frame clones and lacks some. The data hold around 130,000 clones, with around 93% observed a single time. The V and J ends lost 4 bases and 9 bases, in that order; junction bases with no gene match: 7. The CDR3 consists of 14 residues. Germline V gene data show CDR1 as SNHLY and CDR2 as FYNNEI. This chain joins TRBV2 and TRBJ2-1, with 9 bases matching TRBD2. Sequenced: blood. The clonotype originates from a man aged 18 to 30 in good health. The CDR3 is CASSAGGGAVEQFF. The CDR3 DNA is TGTGCCAGCAGTGCGGGCGGGGGGGCTGTTGAGCAGTTCTTC.